This T cell receptor (beta chain) emerged from a study of CD8 T cells in ankylosing spondylitis. Study-wide points: In the blood and synovial fluid of reactive arthritis, some motif variants had been previously reported.

Notes on this clonotype: Its antigen is not known.

The CDR3 extends over 12 amino acids. The V end lost 1 base, the J end lost 1 base, and 1 base lay between the germline ends. CDR1 and CDR2 from the germline V gene are MGHDK and SYGVNS. For TCR beta, libraries came from quantitative 5'-RACE with molecular barcodes. TCRdb called the 5' RACE reads again in MiXCR, with one record for every CDR3 protein. The profile shows approximately 140,000 distinct CDR3 sequences, 44% of them singletons. The sample comprised synovial fluid, either unsorted or a sorted T cell fraction (not recorded which). The chain couples TRBV25-1 to TRBJ1-1; D uncertain. The sequence came from a male donor with ankylosing spondylitis. CDR3 DNA: TGTGCCAGCAGTGAATGGAACACTGAAGCTTTCTTT. Amino acid sequence: CASSEWNTEAFF.